This TCR beta chain was sequenced during a study of blood T cell repertoires in COVID-19. The germline V gene has CDR1 SNHLY and CDR2 FYNNEI. The CDR3 runs 13 residues. The junction had 0 bases not matched to a gene; V was cut back by 2 bases and J by 5 bases. Assay used: immunoSEQ multiplex PCR; TCRdb lists only in-frame clones, some missing. The sample yields 250,000 to 350,000 clones, 83% seen once. This chain links TRBV2 with TRBJ1-5, with TRBD1 identical over 7 bases. The clonotype originates from a woman between 50 and 59 years old with acute or convalescent COVID-19. The sample comprised peripheral blood. CDR3 sequence reads: CASSEQGDQPQHF. The DNA for the CDR3 is TGTGCCAGCAGTGAACAGGGGGATCAGCCCCAGCATTTT.